This T cell receptor beta chain was profiled in a study of T cell repertoires in cytomegalovirus infection. Study as a whole: The authors used CMV epitopes that were HLA-C-restricted (recently identified) and HLA-B-restricted (well studied). CMV infection plus the matching HLA type was flagged by public TCR beta signatures. General observations from the study: Of the TCR beta families, the public ones yielded a cumulative frequency that identified carriers of CMV plus the relevant HLA. Within the response measured ex vivo, HLA-C-restricted CMV-specific TCR beta clonotypes were dominant.

The table lists this clonotype with a few counts. Its antigen remains unknown. The CDR3 is 11 amino acids. Per germline, CDR1 DFQATT and CDR2 SNEGSKA (reference sequence). Between the trimmed V and J ends, which lost 5 bases and 6 bases, there was a span of 10 bases. TCRdb redid the calling of the reads with MiXCR, one entry per CDR3 protein. The repertoire holds approximately 220,000 distinct CDR3 sequences, around 40% seen once, with 55% to 60% in the top ten. The receptor was derived from a human donor in good health (CMV status not recorded). Some clones in this sample may be carry-over from other donors' samples. This material consisted of CD8+ T cells from cultured PBMCs, taken from culture after CMV antigen stimulation. This sequence joins TRBV20-1 and TRBJ1-2; D is ambiguous. DNA for the CDR3: TGCAGTGCTCCCCGCGAGGATGGCTACACCTTC. Protein: CSAPREDGYTF.